The entry below gives a single TCR beta chain sequence along with its context. Antigen specificity is unknown. Individuals selected for sequencing had exhibited CD8+CD57+ cell expansion on flow cytometry. No patient had been given any therapy when blood was sampled. This entry is derived from a study of CD8+CD57+ T cells in acquired aplastic anemia. Per the germline V gene, CDR1 is SGHRS and CDR2 is YFSETQ. The junction had 6 bases not matched to a gene; V was cut back by 4 bases and J by 4 bases. This CDR3 has 15 amino acids. Notes on the study in general: Shared by patients and controls, 25 to 30 CD8+ CDR3s were abundant in patients.

Template material for TCR beta VDJ and CDR3 profiling consisted of genomic DNA. One entry per CDR3 protein results from TCRdb running MiXCR on the reads. The sample holds around 500,000 distinct CDR3 sequences, over 25% seen once. The V call is TRBV5-1, the J call TRBJ2-2; TRBD2 aligns across 8 bases. Sequences were obtained from sorted CD4+, CD8+, or CD8+CD57+ T cells (not recorded which) from PBMCs. This TCR was sampled from a human donor with aplastic anemia. CDR3 amino acids: CASSDQRETTGELFF. The CDR3 nucleotides read TGCGCCAGCAGCGACCAGCGGGAGACCACCGGGGAGCTGTTTTTT.